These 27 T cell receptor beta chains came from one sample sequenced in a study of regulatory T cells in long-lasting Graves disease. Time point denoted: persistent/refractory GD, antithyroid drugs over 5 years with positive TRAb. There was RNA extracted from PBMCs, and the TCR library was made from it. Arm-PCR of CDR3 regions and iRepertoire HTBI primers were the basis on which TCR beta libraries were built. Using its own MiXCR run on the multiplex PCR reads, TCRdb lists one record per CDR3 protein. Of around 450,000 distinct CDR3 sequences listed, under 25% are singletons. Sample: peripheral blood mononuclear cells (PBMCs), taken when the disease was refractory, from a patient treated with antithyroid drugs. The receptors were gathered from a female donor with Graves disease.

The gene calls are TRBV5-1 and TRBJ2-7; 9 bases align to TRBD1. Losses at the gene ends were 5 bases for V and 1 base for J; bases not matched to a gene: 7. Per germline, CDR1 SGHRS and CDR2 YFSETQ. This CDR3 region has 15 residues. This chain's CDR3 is CASRSTGGASYEQYF. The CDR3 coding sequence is TGCGCCAGCAGATCCACAGGGGGCGCGTCCTACGAGCAGTACTTC.

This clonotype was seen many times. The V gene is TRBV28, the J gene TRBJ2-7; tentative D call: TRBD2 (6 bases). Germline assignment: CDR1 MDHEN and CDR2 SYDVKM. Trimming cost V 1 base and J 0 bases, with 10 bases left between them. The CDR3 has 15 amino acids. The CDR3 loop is CASSLLGGSSYEQYF. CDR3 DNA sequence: TGTGCCAGCAGTTTATTAGGAGGGAGCTCCTACGAGCAGTACTTC. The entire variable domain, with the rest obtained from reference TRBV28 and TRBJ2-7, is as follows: DVKVTQSSRYLVKRTGEKVFLECVQDMDHENMFWYRQDPGLGLRLIYFSYDVKMKEKGDIPEGYSVSREKKERFSLILESASTNQTSMYLCASSLLGGSSYEQYFGPGTRLTVT.

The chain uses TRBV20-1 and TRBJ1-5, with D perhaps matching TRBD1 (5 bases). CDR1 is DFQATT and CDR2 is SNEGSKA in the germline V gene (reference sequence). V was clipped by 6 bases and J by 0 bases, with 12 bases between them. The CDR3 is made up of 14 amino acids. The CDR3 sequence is CSAKGHHSNQPQHF. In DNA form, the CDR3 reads TGCAGTGCAAAAGGACATCATAGCAATCAGCCCCAGCATTTT.

The CDR3 region is CASSGRLAGGHYEQYF. For the CDR3, the DNA is TGTGCCAGTAGTGGCCGACTAGCGGGAGGACACTACGAGCAGTACTTC. This chain connects TRBV19 to TRBJ2-7; 13 bases map to TRBD2. CDR3 length equals 16 residues. Trimming cost V 5 bases and J 3 bases; bases outside gene matches: 7. Germline V gene sequence: CDR1 LNHDA, CDR2 SQIVND (reference sequence). Using reference TRBV19 and TRBJ2-7 for the parts outside the CDR3, the full variable domain is DGGITQSPKYLFRKEGQNVTLSCEQNLNHDAMYWYRQDPGQGLRLIYYSQIVNDFQKGDIAEGYSVSREKKESFPLTVTSAQKNPTAFYLCASSGRLAGGHYEQYFGPGTRLTVT.

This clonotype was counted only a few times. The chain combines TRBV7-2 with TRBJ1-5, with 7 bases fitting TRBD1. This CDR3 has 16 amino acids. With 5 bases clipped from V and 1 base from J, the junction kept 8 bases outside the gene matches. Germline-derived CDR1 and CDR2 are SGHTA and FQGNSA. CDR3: CASSPHRQGSNQPQHF. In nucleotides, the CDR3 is TGTGCCAGCAGCCCCCACCGACAGGGAAGCAATCAGCCCCAGCATTTT.

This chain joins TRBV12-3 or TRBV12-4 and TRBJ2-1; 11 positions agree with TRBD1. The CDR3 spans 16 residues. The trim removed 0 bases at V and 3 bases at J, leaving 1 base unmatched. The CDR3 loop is CASSLAGTGGYNEQFF. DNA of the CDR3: TGTGCCAGCAGTTTAGCCGGGACAGGGGGCTACAATGAGCAGTTCTTC.

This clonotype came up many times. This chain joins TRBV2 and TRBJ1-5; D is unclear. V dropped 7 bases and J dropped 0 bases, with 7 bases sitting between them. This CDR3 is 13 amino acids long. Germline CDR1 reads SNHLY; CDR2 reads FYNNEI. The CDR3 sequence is CASKEYSNQPQHF. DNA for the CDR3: TGTGCCAGCAAGGAGTATAGCAATCAGCCCCAGCATTTT.

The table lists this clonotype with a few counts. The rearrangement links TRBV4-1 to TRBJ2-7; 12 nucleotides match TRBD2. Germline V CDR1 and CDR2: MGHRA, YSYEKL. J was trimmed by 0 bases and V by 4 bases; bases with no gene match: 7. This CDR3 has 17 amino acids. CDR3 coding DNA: TGCGCCAGCAGCCCCTATCCACTAGCGGGGGGCTCCTACGAGCAGTACTTC. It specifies CASSPYPLAGGSYEQYF.

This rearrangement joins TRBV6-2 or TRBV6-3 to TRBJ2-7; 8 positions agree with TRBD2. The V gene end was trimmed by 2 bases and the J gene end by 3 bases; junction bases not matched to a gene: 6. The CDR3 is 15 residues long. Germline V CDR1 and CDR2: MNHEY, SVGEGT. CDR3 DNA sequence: TGTGCCAGCAGTTACGCGGGGGGTGACATCTACGAGCAGTACTTC. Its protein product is CASSYAGGDIYEQYF.

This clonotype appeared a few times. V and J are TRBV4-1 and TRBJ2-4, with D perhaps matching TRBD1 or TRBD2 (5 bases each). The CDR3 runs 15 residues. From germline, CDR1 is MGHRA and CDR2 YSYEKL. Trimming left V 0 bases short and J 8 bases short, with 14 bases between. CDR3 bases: TGCGCCAGCAGCCAAGAGGCTGGGGGAAGGGACATTCAGTACTTC. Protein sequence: CASSQEAGGRDIQYF.

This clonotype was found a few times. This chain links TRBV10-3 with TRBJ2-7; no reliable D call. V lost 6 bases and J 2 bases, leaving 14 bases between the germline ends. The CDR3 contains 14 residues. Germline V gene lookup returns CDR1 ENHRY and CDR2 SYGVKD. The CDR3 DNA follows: TGTGCCATCAGGGACCCCCCTCCGACCTACGAGCAGTACTTC. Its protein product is CAIRDPPPTYEQYF.

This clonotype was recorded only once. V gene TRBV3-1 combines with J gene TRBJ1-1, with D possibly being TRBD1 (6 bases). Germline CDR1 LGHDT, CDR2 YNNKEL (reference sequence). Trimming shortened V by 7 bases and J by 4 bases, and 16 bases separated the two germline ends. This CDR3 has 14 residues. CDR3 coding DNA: TGTGCCAGCACCCCGGGGGGGGCACTCACTGAAGCTTTCTTT. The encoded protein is CASTPGGALTEAFF. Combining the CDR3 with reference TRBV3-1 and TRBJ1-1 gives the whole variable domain DTAVSQTPKYLVTQMGNDKSIKCEQNLGHDTMYWYKQDSKKFLKIMFSYNNKELIINETVPNRFSPKSPDKAHLNLHINSLELGDSAVYFCASTPGGALTEAFFGQGTRLTVV.

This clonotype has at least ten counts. DNA for the CDR3: TGTGCCAGCAGTTCTGGGGTAGCTTCAACTAATGAAAAACTGTTTTTT. Translated, it gives CASSSGVASTNEKLFF. The J gene is TRBJ1-4, the V gene TRBV28; D is ambiguous. This CDR3 is built from 16 residues. The germline gives CDR1 MDHEN, CDR2 SYDVKM. Trimming shortened V by 4 bases and J by 0 bases, and 12 bases separated the two germline ends.

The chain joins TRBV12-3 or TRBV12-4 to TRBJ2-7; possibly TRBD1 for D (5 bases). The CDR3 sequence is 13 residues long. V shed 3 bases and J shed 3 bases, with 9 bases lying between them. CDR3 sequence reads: CASSFGADYEQYF. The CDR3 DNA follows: TGTGCCAGCAGTTTTGGGGCGGACTACGAGCAGTACTTC.

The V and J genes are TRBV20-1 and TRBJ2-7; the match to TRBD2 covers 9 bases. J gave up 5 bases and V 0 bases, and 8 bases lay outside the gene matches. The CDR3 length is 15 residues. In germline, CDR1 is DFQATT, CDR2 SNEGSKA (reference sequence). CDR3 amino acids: CSARDVGGGADEQYF. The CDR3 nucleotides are TGCAGTGCTAGAGATGTCGGCGGGGGGGCCGACGAGCAGTACTTC.

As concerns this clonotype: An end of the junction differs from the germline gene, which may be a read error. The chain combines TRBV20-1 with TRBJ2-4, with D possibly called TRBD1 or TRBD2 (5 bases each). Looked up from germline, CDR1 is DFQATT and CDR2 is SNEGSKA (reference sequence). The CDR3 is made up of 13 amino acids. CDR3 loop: CNATREYGNIQYF. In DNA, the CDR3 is TGCAATGCTACCAGGGAGTACGGAAACATTCAGTACTTC.

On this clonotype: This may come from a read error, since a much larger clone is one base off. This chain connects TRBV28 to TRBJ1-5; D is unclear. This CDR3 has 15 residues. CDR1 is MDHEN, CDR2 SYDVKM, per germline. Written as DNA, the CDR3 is TGTGCCAGCAGTTTAGATTTCGGGGAAAATCAGCCCCCGCATTTT. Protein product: CASSLDFGENQPPHF.

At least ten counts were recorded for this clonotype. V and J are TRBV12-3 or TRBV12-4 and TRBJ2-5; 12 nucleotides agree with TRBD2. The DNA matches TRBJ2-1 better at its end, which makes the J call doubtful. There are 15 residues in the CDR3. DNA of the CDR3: TGTGCCAGCATTGAGGGACTAGCGGGTAACAATGAGCAGTTCTTC. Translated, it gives CASIEGLAGNNEQFF.

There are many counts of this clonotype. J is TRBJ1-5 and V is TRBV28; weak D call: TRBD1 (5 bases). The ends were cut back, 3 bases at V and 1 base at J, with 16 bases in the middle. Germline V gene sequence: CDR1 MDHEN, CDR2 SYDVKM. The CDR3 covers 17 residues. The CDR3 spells CASSLLTELRSNQPQHF. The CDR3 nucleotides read TGTGCCAGCAGTTTGTTGACAGAGCTACGAAGCAATCAGCCCCAGCATTTT.

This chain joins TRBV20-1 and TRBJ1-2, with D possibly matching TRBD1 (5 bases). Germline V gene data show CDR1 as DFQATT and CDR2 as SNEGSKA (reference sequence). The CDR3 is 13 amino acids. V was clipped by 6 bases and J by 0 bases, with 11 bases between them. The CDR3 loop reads CSARGVTNYGYTF. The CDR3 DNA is TGCAGTGCCCGGGGGGTAACTAACTATGGCTACACCTTC.

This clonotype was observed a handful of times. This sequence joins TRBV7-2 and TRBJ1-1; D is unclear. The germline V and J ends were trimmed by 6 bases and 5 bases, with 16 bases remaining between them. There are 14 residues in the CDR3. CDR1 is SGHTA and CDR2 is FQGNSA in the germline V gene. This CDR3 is CASRQFSGETEAFF. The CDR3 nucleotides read TGTGCCAGCAGGCAATTTAGCGGGGAGACTGAAGCTTTCTTT.

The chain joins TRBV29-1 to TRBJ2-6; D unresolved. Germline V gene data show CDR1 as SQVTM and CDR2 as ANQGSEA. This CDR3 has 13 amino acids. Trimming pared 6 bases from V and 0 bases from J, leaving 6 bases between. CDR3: CSVDSSGANVLTF. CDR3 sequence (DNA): TGCAGCGTGGATTCCTCTGGGGCCAACGTCCTGACTTTC.

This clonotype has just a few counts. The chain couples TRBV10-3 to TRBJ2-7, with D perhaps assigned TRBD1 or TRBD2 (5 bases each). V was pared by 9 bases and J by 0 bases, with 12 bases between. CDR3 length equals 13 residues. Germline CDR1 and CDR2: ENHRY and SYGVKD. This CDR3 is CAIRDRTSYEQYF. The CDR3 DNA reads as TGTGCCATTAGGGACCGAACCTCCTACGAGCAGTACTTC.

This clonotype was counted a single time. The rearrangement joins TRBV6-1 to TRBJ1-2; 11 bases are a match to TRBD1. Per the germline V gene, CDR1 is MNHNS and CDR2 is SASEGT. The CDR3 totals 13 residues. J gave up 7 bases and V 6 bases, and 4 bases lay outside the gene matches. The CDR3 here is CASRLDRGLGYTF. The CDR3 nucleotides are TGTGCCAGCAGATTGGACAGGGGGCTTGGCTACACCTTC.

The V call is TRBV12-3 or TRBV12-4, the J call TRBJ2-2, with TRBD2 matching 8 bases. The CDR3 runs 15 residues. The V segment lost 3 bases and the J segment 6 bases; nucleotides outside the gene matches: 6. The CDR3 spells CASSFGGGPSGELFF. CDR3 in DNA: TGTGCCAGCAGTTTCGGGGGGGGGCCTTCCGGGGAGCTGTTTTTT.

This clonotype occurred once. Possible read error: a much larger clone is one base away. The CDR3 region is CASREMEAQYF. CDR3 coding DNA: TGTGCCAGCAGGGAGATGGAGGCCCAGTACTTC. The chain is built from TRBV27 and TRBJ2-5, with D perhaps matching TRBD2 (5 bases). CDR1 MNHEY and CDR2 SMNVEV come from the germline V gene (reference sequence). The CDR3 spans 11 residues. V was trimmed by 6 bases and J by 9 bases, leaving 11 bases between them.

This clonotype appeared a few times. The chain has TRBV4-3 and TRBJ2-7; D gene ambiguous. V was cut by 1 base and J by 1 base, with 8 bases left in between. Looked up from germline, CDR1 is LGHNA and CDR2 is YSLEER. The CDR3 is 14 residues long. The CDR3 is CASSQGQLSYEQYF. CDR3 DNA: TGCGCCAGCAGCCAAGGGCAGCTTTCCTACGAGCAGTACTTC.